These T cell receptor beta chains were read from a single sample in a study of blood T cells in healthy people across ages. TCRdb recomputed calls from the 5' RACE reads with MiXCR, one row per CDR3 protein. The sample lists around 1.5 million distinct CDR3 sequences; 30% to 35% were seen once. Input material: blood. Every receptor here comes from a woman in her twenties or thirties in good health. Both conserved end residues are part of each CDR3. The D gene is left open where the match is weak. Only part of the rows carry a size: once, few, many, or a class if the clone is expanded.

V: TRBV7-6; J: TRBJ2-3; D: TRBD1; size: .; DNA: TGTGCCAGCAGCGGGGGGACAGGTCTCACAGATACGCAGTATTTT; CDR3: CASSGGTGLTDTQYF
V: TRBV29-1; J: TRBJ1-2; D: TRBD1; size: many; DNA: TGCAGCGTTGAGCGGCAGGGGGGCTATGGCTACACCTTC; CDR3: CSVERQGGYGYTF
V: TRBV6-1; J: TRBJ1-5; D: .; size: few; DNA: TGTGCCAGCAGTGGACACCCCTATCAGCCCCAGCATTTT; CDR3: CASSGHPYQPQHF
V: TRBV4-2; J: TRBJ1-1; D: TRBD1; size: many; DNA: TGTGCCAGCAGCCAAGGGGGACAGCTGAACACTGAAGCTTTCTTT; CDR3: CASSQGGQLNTEAFF
V: TRBV12-3/TRBV12-4; J: TRBJ2-5; D: .; size: many; DNA: TGTGCCAGCACCGAATCGGGCCCCTCGACCCAGTACTTC; CDR3: CASTESGPSTQYF
V: TRBV28; J: TRBJ2-2; D: .; size: .; DNA: TGTGCCAGCCGTCAGGCGGGCGGGGAGCTGTTTTTT; CDR3: CASRQAGGELFF
V: TRBV28; J: TRBJ2-7; D: .; size: .; DNA: TGTGCCAGCAGTAGCCCTTCGCCCAGCGGAGGTTACGAGCAGTACTTC; CDR3: CASSSPSPSGGYEQYF
V: TRBV7-8; J: TRBJ1-1; D: TRBD1; size: few; DNA: TGTGCCAGCAGCTTTCAGGGGGGGCAAACTGAAGCTTTCTTT; CDR3: CASSFQGGQTEAFF
V: TRBV9; J: TRBJ2-1; D: .; size: .; DNA: TGTGCCAGCAGCGTATCCTCGCTTTACAATGAGCAGTTCTTC; CDR3: CASSVSSLYNEQFF
V: TRBV7-6; J: TRBJ2-7; D: .; size: .; DNA: TGTGCCAGCAGCTTATTAACGGTTGGGGGGGCCTACAATGAGCAGTACTTC; CDR3: CASSLLTVGGAYNEQYF
V: TRBV5-6; J: TRBJ2-1; D: .; size: .; DNA: TGTGCCACCATGGGGGCGGGAGCTGGGAATGAGCAGTTCTTC; CDR3: CATMGAGAGNEQFF
V: TRBV6-1; J: TRBJ1-1; D: .; size: few; DNA: TGTGCCAGCAGCCAAGTCGCGGCAGAAGCTTTCTTT; CDR3: CASSQVAAEAFF
V: TRBV7-6; J: TRBJ2-1; D: .; size: .; DNA: TGTGCCAGCAGCTTAAACCCCCCTAGAGGGGGAGTTGGTTACAATGAGCAGTTCTTC; CDR3: CASSLNPPRGGVGYNEQFF
V: TRBV5-5; J: TRBJ1-2; D: TRBD1; size: .; DNA: TGTGCCAACAGCCACGACAGGGGGCTAGGCTATGGCTACACCTTC; CDR3: CANSHDRGLGYGYTF
V: TRBV7-9; J: TRBJ2-7; D: TRBD2; size: .; DNA: TGTGCCAGCAGCTCCCCAATAGCGGGAGGCTACGAGCAGTACTTC; CDR3: CASSSPIAGGYEQYF
V: TRBV27; J: TRBJ2-1; D: TRBD2; size: .; DNA: TGTGCCAGCAGTTTGTATGTGCTAGCGGGAGGGAATGAGCAGTTCTTC; CDR3: CASSLYVLAGGNEQFF
V: TRBV28; J: TRBJ2-7; D: TRBD1; size: few; DNA: TGTGCCAGCACTCGTGACCCACAGGGGAACTACGAGCAGTACTTC; CDR3: CASTRDPQGNYEQYF
V: TRBV5-1; J: TRBJ2-7; D: TRBD2; size: few; DNA: TGCGCCAGCTCTTCGGGGGGGATATATACCTACGAGCAGTACTTC; CDR3: CASSSGGIYTYEQYF